This T cell receptor beta chain was documented in a study of blood T cell repertoires in COVID-19. Study details: PBMCs, B-cell-depleted T cells, or T cells provided the cDNA or gDNA that made up the material.

Some clones are missing from TCRdb's copy, which holds only in-frame ones; the method was immunoSEQ multiplex PCR. In the table there are tens of thousands of clones, roughly 85% of which are singletons. V dropped 4 bases and J dropped 1 base, with 5 bases sitting between them. The CDR3 consists of 12 residues. In germline, CDR1 is SGDLS, CDR2 YYNGEE. The genes are TRBV9 and TRBJ1-2; D is unclear. Sequences were obtained from peripheral blood. The receptor's source is a man aged 60-69 years with active or convalescent COVID-19. CDR3 DNA: TGTGCCAGCAGCCAGAATAACTATGGCTACACCTTC. This encodes CASSQNNYGYTF.